This TCR beta chain was sequenced in a study of cytomegalovirus exposure and HLA in healthy donors (dated by TCRdb to 2017 to 2019). With regard to the full study: According to an earlier analysis of a few hundred of the donors, about 179 million T cells yielded roughly 110 million unique TCR beta sequences and less than 300 Gb of sequence data. In a later genetic analysis, genome-wide SNP genotypes for about three fifths of the roughly 670 donors were used, and that subset was treated as a discovery cohort. The genetic ancestry cluster associated with self-reported Caucasian donors included 81% of the 300 to 450 genotyped donors. The T cell repertoires of some 670 subjects were profiled by immunosequencing and related to cytomegalovirus serostatus. On average, roughly 250,000 unique TCR beta nucleotide sequences were sequenced per donor among a few hundred genotyped donors of the cohort, with about 17% of those sequences being non-productive. The study aimed to test whether cataloging public T cell receptors could reveal signatures of past pathogen exposure. An early release that covered 500 to 800 HLA-typed donors contained approximately 300 gigabases of sequencing data and tens of millions of unique TCR sequences. Every discovery cohort repertoire had been produced on one sequencing platform. An earlier analysis of more than 450 of the donors used high-throughput TCR beta sequencing to judge whether each TCR beta V gene segment behaved as functional or pseudogenic. Rather than drawing on any new phenotypic data, the later analysis identified candidate immune exposures from TCR beta sequences and the way those sequences occurred across donors. Alongside the repertoire data, information on donor age, sex, ethnicity and CMV serostatus was compiled. To predict cytomegalovirus infection status, the study brought together high-throughput TCR immunosequencing, statistical association of individual TCRs with disease status, and machine learning. Typing coverage varied by locus: roughly 620-640 donors for A, B, C, DRB1 and DQB1; roughly 520 for DQA1; around 610 for DPA1; 450 to 480 for DPB1. In a later analysis, previously published TCR beta repertoires from several hundred donors were re-analyzed and high-resolution HLA genotyping was added so that TCR occurrence patterns could be studied. Along with the approximately 700-subject first cohort, a separate validation cohort of over 90 different subjects was used. HLA typing included class I and class II loci at four-digit resolution. Several DR-DQ haplotypes were handled as single units for association and clustering because linkage in the cohort was strong.

Broad study findings and their caveats: A further reported finding was that TCR beta sequences accurately predicted the HLA-A and HLA-B alleles for most subjects in the first cohort. A later analysis found that TCR association rates varied across HLA loci, with DRB1 alleles showing the most associated TCRs and HLA-C alleles the fewest. The authors suggested that the approach could potentially be generalized to other disease states and immunological phenotypes. An earlier analysis of approximately 600 of the donors showed that most TCR beta V segments appeared in productive rearrangements either about 87% or about 30% of the time, which broadly matched IMGT annotations. Immune exposure information for the cohort was limited to CMV serostatus. In a later analysis, HLA-associated TCR beta chains showed more clonal expansion and lower generation probabilities than non-associated chains that were equally common. Across donors, most TCR sequences were observed very rarely, whereas some public TCRs were present in many individuals. Roughly uniform sequencing depth across donors was assumed in presence/absence analyses, although this assumption may not hold. Strong co-occurrence of HLA alleles, especially DR and DQ, made assigning TCR associations to individual alleles difficult. A cluster of highly shared sequence variants was judged likely to represent a technical artifact of the sequencing pipeline. This cohort had only TCR beta chains sequenced, and the lack of alpha or paired-chain data limited which features could be detected. A few of the identified cytomegalovirus-associated TCR beta chains were confirmed in vitro to be specific for cytomegalovirus antigens. Cytomegalovirus status was reported to be diagnosed by the classifier with high specificity and sensitivity in both the original and validation cohorts. A later analysis associated 15,000 to 20,000 TCR beta sequences with specific HLA alleles at a false discovery rate of 0.05. A later genetic analysis reported fewer N-insertions in productive TCRs among donors in an Asian-associated ancestry cluster than the roughly 720-donor mean. Several of the top co-occurrence clusters appeared to be linked to parvovirus B19, influenza, CMV and Epstein-Barr virus, according to a later analysis. In the study, about 150 TCR beta chains were listed as associated with cytomegalovirus. Some IMGT-functional V segments, including TRBV6-2 and TRBV6-3, could not be distinguished by the 87-base-pair reads and were therefore excluded. In a later genetic analysis, a missense DCLRE1C variant was associated with V-gene and J-gene trimming of TCR beta chains, and the association was replicated in an independent cohort. In a later analysis, most CMV-associated TCR beta chains were found to appear HLA-restricted, with HLA associations seemingly driven largely by CMV exposure. The earlier analysis of about 600 of the donors excluded approximately 17 rarely observed V segments, including chromosome 9 orphons, because counts were too low. Correlated functional status among segregating V segments might be attributable to linkage disequilibrium, but an unknown experimental factor could not be ruled out. HLA typing was unavailable for some donors at each locus, so association tests used only the typed subset.

The cohort consisted of 666 healthy bone marrow donors. All cohort members were sampled while nominally healthy, although unrecorded immune exposures were likely present. The donor was CMV seronegative and belonged to the group of 320 or so seronegative cohort members. Every donor gave a peripheral blood sample, and the peripheral blood mononuclear cells from that sample were used for TCR beta sequencing. Genomic DNA extraction from the blood cell samples was performed with the Qiagen DNeasy Blood Extraction Kit. Receptor libraries were prepared by the immunoSEQ multiplex PCR assay. A mixture of 60 forward primers for TCR Vbeta segments and 13 reverse primers for TCR Jbeta segments was used in the multiplex PCR. Amplification of the CDR3 region of rearranged TCR beta genes was performed with a multiplex PCR assay on genomic DNA. Amplified TCR beta libraries were sequenced as 87-base-pair reads on the Illumina HiSeq System. In the authors' own workflow: A later analysis tallied approximately 87 million unique TCR beta chains across the 640 or so repertoires, and around 12 million of those chains were shared by two or more donors. A nearest-neighbor algorithm error-corrected the raw reads and collapsed the reads into unique sequences, merging closely related sequences to remove PCR and sequencing errors. V, D and J gene segments were assigned by aligning CDR3 sequences to IMGT reference sequences. For a sequence to be retained, a match of at least six nucleotides was required to both a V gene segment and a J gene segment. Rearrangements were called productive when the CDR3 lacked stop codons and stayed in frame with V and J; all others were non-productive. Following IMGT convention, CDR3 was defined as the stretch from the second conserved V-encoded cysteine to the conserved J-encoded phenylalanine. In an earlier analysis of just under 600 of the donors, sequences lacking an unambiguous match to a single V gene segment were excluded. In an earlier analysis of several hundred of the donors, V segments were called functional above 56.7% productive rearrangements and were called segregating when the between-donor standard deviation exceeded 5%. A statistical classification framework was built to diagnose cytomegalovirus status from the catalog of TCR beta chain sequences. In a later analysis, V and J genes were assigned by comparing TCR nucleotide sequences against IMGT/GENE-DB human TR gene sequences. Using the TCRdist pipeline, a later analysis assigned CDR3 sequences along with most-parsimonious VDJ recombination scenarios. In a later analysis, each TCR beta chain was defined by its CDR3 amino acid sequence together with its V-gene family, and reads lacking a unique V-gene family were excluded. As a way to deal with suspected cross-contamination and a sequencing artifact, a later analysis dropped 592 nucleotide sequences that were highly shared and had low generation probability. In a later analysis, a clonal expansion index was calculated for each public chain from normalized within-repertoire ranks of inferred template counts. In a later analysis, generation probabilities were computed with a VDJ recombination model fitted to out-of-frame rearrangements, and the resulting probabilities were checked against IGoR. Hypergeometric tests were used in a later analysis to score TCR-TCR, TCR-HLA and TCR-CMV co-occurrence, with a repertoire-size bias correction applied to the TCR pairs. False discovery rates were estimated in a later analysis by permuting HLA or CMV assignments 20 times. In a later analysis, co-occurring TCRs were grouped using DBSCAN, and TCRdist sequence similarity was added for clustering within HLA-allele-positive subsets. Co-occurrence clustering excluded repertoires with fewer than 30,000 or more than 120,000 public chains, plus five with anomalous nucleotide sharing. TCRdb retrieved this table from immuneACCESS and kept in-frame rearrangements only. Not all clones are present; in checked studies, unresolved V genes account for under half, and no reason is known for the remainder. V and J calls plus clone size are reproduced from that table; the DNA served to infer D and trimming. This sample has roughly 140,000 clones in its table, and nearly 80% of those were observed once. The top ten clones comprise 1.5% to 2% of the sample.

Looking up the germline V gene yields CDR1 KGHSH and CDR2 LQKENI. Reading from cysteine to phenylalanine, the CDR3 counts 19 amino acids. The kept DNA is CDR3 alone, 57 bases in frame from the first base. V is pruned by 1 base and J by 0 bases, leaving 5 bases of the junction without a gene match. A remark on this clone: No cognate antigen has been identified for it. No clone much larger than this one lies a single base away; base qualities are absent.

The sample consisted of PBMCs. Recombination linked TRBV18 to TRBJ2-2; 13 central bases correspond to TRBD2. The receptor comes from a woman aged 25-40 years in good health and CMV-seronegative. The CDR3 reads as follows: CASSPRTSGGATNTGELFF. The nucleotide sequence reads as follows: TGTGCCAGCTCACCACGAACTAGCGGGGGGGCAACGAACACCGGGGAGCTGTTTTTT.